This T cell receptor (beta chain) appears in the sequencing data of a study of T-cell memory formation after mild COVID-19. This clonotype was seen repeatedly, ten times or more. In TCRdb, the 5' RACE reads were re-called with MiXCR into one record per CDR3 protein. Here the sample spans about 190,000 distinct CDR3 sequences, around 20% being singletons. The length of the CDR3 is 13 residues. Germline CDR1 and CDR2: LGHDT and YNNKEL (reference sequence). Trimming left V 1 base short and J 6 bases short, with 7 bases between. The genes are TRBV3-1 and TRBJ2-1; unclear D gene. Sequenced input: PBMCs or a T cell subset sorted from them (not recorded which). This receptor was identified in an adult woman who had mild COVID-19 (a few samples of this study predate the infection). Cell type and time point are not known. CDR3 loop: CASSQGERNEQFF. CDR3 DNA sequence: TGTGCCAGCAGCCAAGGCGAGCGCAATGAGCAGTTCTTC.